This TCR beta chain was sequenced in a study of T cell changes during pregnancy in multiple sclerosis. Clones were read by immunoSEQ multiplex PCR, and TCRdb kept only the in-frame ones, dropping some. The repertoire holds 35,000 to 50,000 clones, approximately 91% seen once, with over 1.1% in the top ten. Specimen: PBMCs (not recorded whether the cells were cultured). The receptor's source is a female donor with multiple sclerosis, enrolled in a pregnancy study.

CDR3 sequence reads: CSARDLLEQFF. Written as DNA, the CDR3 is TGCAGTGCTAGAGACTTGCTTGAGCAGTTCTTC. The chain combines TRBV20-1 with TRBJ2-1; no reliable D call. The CDR3 is 11 amino acids. V lost 0 bases and J lost 9, with 6 bases in between. Germline lookup yields CDR1 DFQATT and CDR2 SNEGSKA (reference sequence).